The clone carrying this T cell receptor (beta chain) turned up a few times. Germline V lookup: CDR1 MGHRA, CDR2 YSYEKL. The CDR3 runs 15 residues. The V and J ends lost 3 bases and 10 bases, in that order; junction bases with no gene match: 9. The data were produced by immunoSEQ multiplex PCR, yet TCRdb's version contains in-frame clones alone and is incomplete. The data contain roughly 71,000 clones, over 65% of them singletons. The data are from a study of radiotherapy plus CTLA-4 blockade in lung cancer. As for the study in general: Disease control was seen in approximately 31% of patients, objective responses in around 17%.

The gene calls are TRBV4-1 and TRBJ1-6; 7 bases are shared with TRBD1. This clonotype was sampled from a human donor with non-small cell lung cancer who had a complete response to radiotherapy plus ipilimumab. The sample in question was peripheral blood, obtained from a patient treated with radiotherapy plus ipilimumab. The CDR3 DNA reads as TGCGCCAGCAGCCAGACCAGACAGGGCAGCTCACCCCTCCACTTT. As protein: CASSQTRQGSSPLHF.